This T cell receptor beta chain is drawn from a study of blood T cell repertoires in COVID-19 (dated by TCRdb to the early 2020s). Regarding the research as a whole: Collaborator samples came from the United States, Italy and Spain and covered acute and convalescent phases of COVID-19. The prospective study material was composed of cDNA or gDNA derived from T cells, B-cell-depleted T cells, or PBMCs. Subjects who had been exposed to COVID-19, were actively infected with it, or had recovered from it provided the deeply sampled blood TCRbeta repertoires that made up the dataset. The repertoires were made available in a free public database intended to serve as a resource for research on the immune response to SARS-CoV-2. The samples were drawn from the first 160 participants of the ongoing ImmuneRACE study and from 1,254 subjects provided by 6 global collaborators. Sample metadata almost always included a de-identified subject ID, COVID-19 status, age in years and sex. Where available, HLA class I and class II types were obtained from metadata supplied by the sample provider rather than from assay-based typing.

Details on this clone: This receptor's antigen is unknown. The input lacks base qualities; no much larger clone sits a single base away.

In the prospective study, participants were about 18 to 90 years old, resided in fewer than 25 geographic areas of the United States, and were enrolled through a virtual design. In the prospective study, cohorts were assigned on the basis of participant-reported clinical history obtained from a screening survey and a study questionnaire. Recovered participants in ImmuneRACE Cohort 3 were defined by two consecutive negative NP/OP PCR tests, clearance by a healthcare professional, or resolution of symptoms. In the prospective study, whole blood, serum and a nasopharyngeal or oropharyngeal swab were collected from each participant by mobile phlebotomists. Over a roughly two-month period, participants in the prospective study had the option of providing additional blood draws and questionnaires. Before DNA extraction, prospective study blood samples were shipped either frozen or at room temperature.

CDR1 SGHTA and CDR2 FQGNSA were looked up in the germline V gene. Clipping removes 3 bases from V and 10 bases from J, with 4 as the unmatched junction base count. Including cysteine and phenylalanine, the CDR3 has 12 amino acids. Just the 36-base CDR3 DNA is kept, in frame starting at base 1. What the authors observed across the whole study: How much clinical and demographic metadata was included differed by source and by participant, and the metadata was provided uncurated.

TCRbeta CDR3 regions were amplified from genomic DNA by means of the immunoSEQ Assay, a bias-controlled multiplex PCR. The authors processed their data as follows. The number of nucleated cells in each sample was estimated by amplification of reference gene primers within the assay. Sequence reads were collapsed and filtered to measure the absolute abundance of every unique TCRbeta CDR3 rearrangement. For each sample, productive Simpson clonality was calculated as the square root of Simpson's diversity index across productive rearrangements. Held by TCRdb, this immuneACCESS table contains in-frame sequences only and omits some clones. Under half of the omission traces to an unresolved V gene where checked; the cause of the rest is unknown. V, J and clone size are taken as reported in that table, and D and trimming were inferred from the DNA itself. The sample includes fewer than 200,000 clones, with under 85% observed a single time. The top ten constitute about an eighth of the sample.

This receptor was identified in a man in his fifties or sixties who had recovered from COVID-19. The chain joins TRBV7-2 to TRBJ2-3; 7 central nucleotides agree with TRBD1. Input material: PBMCs or T cells enriched from blood (not recorded which). The CDR3 loop reads CASSFRQGPQYF. The DNA sequence reads TGTGCCAGCAGCTTCAGACAGGGTCCGCAGTATTTT.